The rows below give T cell receptor beta chains drawn from one sample of a study of T cell changes during pregnancy in multiple sclerosis. TCRdb's table, derived via immunoSEQ multiplex PCR, lists solely in-frame clones and lacks some. The sample carries approximately 36,000 clones, 88% recorded once. The material was CD8+ T cells from peripheral blood mononuclear cells, obtained in the third trimester of pregnancy. These receptors all stem from a female donor with multiple sclerosis, enrolled in a pregnancy study. Each CDR3 is given with its conserved first and last residue. D genes are given only for firm matches. Part of the rows lack a size; the others show once, few, many or a class for expanded clones.

TRBJ1-3,once,TRBV28,TRBD1,TGTGCCAGCAGTCAACTCCCGGGACAGACTGGAAACACCATATATTTT,CASSQLPGQTGNTIYF
TRBJ2-7,NA,TRBV27,NA,TGTGCCAGCAGTTTTGGAGAGCTCTACGAGCAGTACTTC,CASSFGELYEQYF
TRBJ1-1,NA,TRBV9,NA,TGTGCCAGCAGCGTAGAAGGACAGAACACTGAAGCTTTCTTT,CASSVEGQNTEAFF
TRBJ2-7,NA,TRBV12-2,NA,TGTGCAAGTCGCTGCTCCGGGACTACCTCCTACGAGCAGTACTTC,CASRCSGTTSYEQYF
TRBJ2-2,NA,TRBV4-3,TRBD1,TGCGCCAGCAGCCAAGGGGACAGGGAGTCCGGGGAGCTGTTTTTT,CASSQGDRESGELFF
TRBJ1-1,NA,TRBV13,NA,TGTGCCAGCAGCTCTAGTGAGAACACTGAAGCTTTCTTT,CASSSSENTEAFF
TRBJ1-6,NA,TRBV6-6,NA,TGTGCCAGCAGTTACGACCCATTACCTAGTAATTCACCCCTCCACTTT,CASSYDPLPSNSPLHF
TRBJ2-2,large,TRBV6-4,NA,TGTGCCAGCAGTGCCACGAACACCGGGGAGCTGTTTTTT,CASSATNTGELFF
TRBJ2-1,NA,TRBV6-1,NA,TGTGCCAGCACTGACGTACGGGGGGCCCCCTACAATGAGCAGTTCTTC,CASTDVRGAPYNEQFF
TRBJ2-3,few,TRBV7-3,TRBD2,TGTGCCAGCAGCTCCGGGACTAGCGGGGGTGTCACAGATACGCAGTATTTT,CASSSGTSGGVTDTQYF
TRBJ2-3,NA,TRBV27,TRBD2,TGTGCCAGCAGGGGGGACTACCGACCTACAGATACGCAGTATTTT,CASRGDYRPTDTQYF
TRBJ2-1,NA,TRBV4-1,NA,TGCGCCAGCAGCCCCCCACGAGGGACATACAATGAGCAGTTCTTC,CASSPPRGTYNEQFF
TRBJ2-7,NA,TRBV13,NA,TGTGCCAGCAGCTTAGGTCTAGCCCCCTACGAGCAGTACTTC,CASSLGLAPYEQYF
TRBJ2-1,NA,TRBV5-8,NA,TGCGCCAGCAGCCAAGATCTTGGCGGCTCCTACAATGAGCAGTTCTTC,CASSQDLGGSYNEQFF
TRBJ1-1,NA,TRBV13,TRBD1,TGTGCCAGCAGCTTAGGACAGGGGTACACTGAAGCTTTCTTT,CASSLGQGYTEAFF
TRBJ2-6,NA,TRBV6-5,NA,TGTGCCAGCACCCAAGGGGGCTCTGGGGCCAACGTCCTGACTTTC,CASTQGGSGANVLTF
TRBJ2-7,few,TRBV6-5,NA,TGTGCCAGCAGTTATAGTCACTACGGGTCCTACGAGCAGTACTTC,CASSYSHYGSYEQYF
TRBJ2-1,NA,TRBV20-1,NA,TGCAGTGCTAGCCCGGGGAATGAGCAGTTCTTC,CSASPGNEQFF
TRBJ1-5,NA,TRBV28,TRBD1,TGTGCCAGCAGACGGACAGGGGGTAGCAATCAGCCCCAGCATTTT,CASRRTGGSNQPQHF
TRBJ1-2,NA,TRBV7-8,NA,TGTGCCAGCAGCCGAACGAACAGGGACACTTATGGCTACACCTTC,CASSRTNRDTYGYTF
TRBJ2-1,NA,TRBV7-9,TRBD1,TGTGCCAGCAGCTTAACGGACAGGGGACATGAGCAGTTCTTC,CASSLTDRGHEQFF
TRBJ1-2,NA,TRBV7-2,NA,TGTGCCAGCAGCTCAGTAAGGGGAGGAGATGGCTACACCTTC,CASSSVRGGDGYTF
TRBJ2-5,once,TRBV2,TRBD1,TGTGCCAGCAGCCCGCCGACCGGGACAGGGATAGAGACCCAGTACTTC,CASSPPTGTGIETQYF
TRBJ2-1,NA,TRBV7-9,TRBD2,TGTGCCAGCAGCTTAGTGCGGGAGGATGAGCAGTTCTTC,CASSLVREDEQFF
TRBJ1-3,NA,TRBV4-1,TRBD1,TGCGCCAGCAGCCACGGTCCCGGGACAGGGCCGGACACCATATATTTT,CASSHGPGTGPDTIYF
TRBJ1-2,NA,TRBV11-3,NA,TGTGCCAGCAGCTTAGGAGGGGAGGGGACTAACTATGGCTACACCTTC,CASSLGGEGTNYGYTF
TRBJ2-7,few,TRBV7-9,NA,TGTGCCAGCAGCCCCCTGTGGGGCCCCTACGAGCAGTACTTC,CASSPLWGPYEQYF
TRBJ1-6,NA,TRBV5-1,NA,TGCGCCAGCAGCTTGGTAGCGGAGGGCGCCTATGTCTTTAATTCACCCCTCCACTTT,CASSLVAEGAYVFNSPLHF
TRBJ2-7,NA,TRBV7-3,TRBD1,TGTGCCAGCAGCCTCCTACCCGGGACAGGGGGATACGAGCAGTACTTC,CASSLLPGTGGYEQYF
TRBJ2-2,NA,TRBV29-1,NA,TGCAGCGTTGAGTCGGGACACAACACCGGGGAGCTGTTTTTT,CSVESGHNTGELFF
TRBJ1-2,NA,TRBV19,NA,TGTGCCAGTAGTATATGGGCAGGGCTGGATGAAGGCTACACCTTC,CASSIWAGLDEGYTF
TRBJ1-1,NA,TRBV6-5,NA,TGTGCCAGCAGGGTACAGGGATGGACTGAAGCTTTCTTT,CASRVQGWTEAFF
TRBJ2-5,once,TRBV12-5,NA,TGTGCTAGTGGTTTGGAGGAGGGGTGGGAGACCCAGTACTTC,CASGLEEGWETQYF
TRBJ2-3,NA,TRBV7-9,TRBD2,TGTGCCAGCAGCCCTCTAGCGGGGGGGCGAGATACGCAGTATTTT,CASSPLAGGRDTQYF
TRBJ2-1,once,TRBV10-3,NA,TGTGCCATCAGAGACAGCCCCTCCCCTAACAATGAGCAGTTCTTC,CAIRDSPSPNNEQFF
TRBJ1-1,NA,TRBV6-5,NA,TGTGCCAGCAAGCTACAGGGAATCGGAACTGAAGCTTTCTTT,CASKLQGIGTEAFF
TRBJ2-7,NA,TRBV15,TRBD2,TGTGCCACCAAACCGGGGGGGGACTCCTACGAGCAGTACTTC,CATKPGGDSYEQYF
TRBJ2-5,NA,TRBV19,NA,TGTGCCAGTAGTCCGGAGGGGCAACCGAGTCCTTGGGAGACCCAGTACTTC,CASSPEGQPSPWETQYF
TRBJ2-3,NA,TRBV9,TRBD2,TGTGCCAGCAGCGCCGGGACTAGCGGGGGGGCCAGAACAGATACGCAGTATTTT,CASSAGTSGGARTDTQYF
TRBJ2-1,NA,TRBV4-1,TRBD1,TGCGCCAGCAGCCCTCGACAGGGGCTCTACAATGAGCAGTTCTTC,CASSPRQGLYNEQFF
TRBJ1-2,few,TRBV11-2,NA,TGTGCCAGCAGCTTAGTTATGCAGGGATCCTATGGCTACACCTTC,CASSLVMQGSYGYTF
TRBJ2-1,NA,TRBV6-5,NA,TGTGCCAGCAGCCCTTGGCCGGGGGGCTTCAATGAGCAGTTCTTC,CASSPWPGGFNEQFF